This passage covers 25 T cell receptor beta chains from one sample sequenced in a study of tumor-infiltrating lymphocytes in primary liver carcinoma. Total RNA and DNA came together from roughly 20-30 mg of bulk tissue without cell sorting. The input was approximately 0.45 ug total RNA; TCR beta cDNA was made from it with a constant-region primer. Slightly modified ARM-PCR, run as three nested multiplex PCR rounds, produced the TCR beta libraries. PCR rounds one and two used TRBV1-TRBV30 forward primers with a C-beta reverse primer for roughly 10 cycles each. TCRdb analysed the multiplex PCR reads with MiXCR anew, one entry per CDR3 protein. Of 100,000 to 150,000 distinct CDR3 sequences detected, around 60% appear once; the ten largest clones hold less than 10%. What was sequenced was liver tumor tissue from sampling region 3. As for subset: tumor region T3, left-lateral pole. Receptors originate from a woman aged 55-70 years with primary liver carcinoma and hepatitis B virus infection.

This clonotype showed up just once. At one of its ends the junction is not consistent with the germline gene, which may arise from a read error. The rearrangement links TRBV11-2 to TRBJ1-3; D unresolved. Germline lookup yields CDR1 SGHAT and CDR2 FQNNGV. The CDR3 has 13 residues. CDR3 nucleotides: TGTGCCAGCAGCTTCCCCGACGGAAACACCATATATTTC. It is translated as CASSFPDGNTIYF.

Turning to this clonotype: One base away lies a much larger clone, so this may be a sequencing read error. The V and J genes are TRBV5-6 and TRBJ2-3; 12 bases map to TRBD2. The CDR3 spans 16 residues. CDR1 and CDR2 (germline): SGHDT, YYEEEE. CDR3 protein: CASSRLAGVSTDTKYF. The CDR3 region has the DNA TGTGCCAGCAGCAGACTAGCGGGAGTTAGCACAGATACGAAGTATTTT.

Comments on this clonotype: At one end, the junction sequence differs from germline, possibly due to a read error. The CDR3 DNA reads as TGTGCCAGCAAACTAGACTCCTACGATGAGCACTTCTTC. It codes for CASKLDSYDEHFF. The rearrangement uses TRBV6-1 and TRBJ2-1; maybe TRBD2 (5 bases). CDR1 MNHNS and CDR2 SASEGT come from the germline V gene. This CDR3 region has 13 residues.

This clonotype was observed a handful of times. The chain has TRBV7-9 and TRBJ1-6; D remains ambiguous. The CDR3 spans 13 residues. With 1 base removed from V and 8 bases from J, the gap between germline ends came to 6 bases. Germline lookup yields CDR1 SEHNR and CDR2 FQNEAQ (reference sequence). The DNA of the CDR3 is TGTGCCAGCAGCTTAGGGAGAGATTCACCCCTCCACTTT. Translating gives CASSLGRDSPLHF.

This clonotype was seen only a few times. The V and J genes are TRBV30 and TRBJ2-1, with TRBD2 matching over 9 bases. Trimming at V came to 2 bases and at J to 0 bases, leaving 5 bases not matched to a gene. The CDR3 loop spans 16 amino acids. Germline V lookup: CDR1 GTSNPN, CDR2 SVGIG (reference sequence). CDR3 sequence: CAWSSSGRSSYNEQFF. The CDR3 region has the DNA TGTGCCTGGAGTAGCAGCGGGAGGAGCTCCTACAATGAGCAGTTCTTC.

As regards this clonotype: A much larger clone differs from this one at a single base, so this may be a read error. The CDR3 DNA reads as TGTGCCAGCAGCACCGAGGATGAGCAGTTCTTC. It is translated as CASSTEDEQFF. V and J are TRBV7-9 and TRBJ2-1; D is unresolved. Germline values: CDR1 SEHNR, CDR2 FQNEAQ (reference sequence). V dropped 5 bases and J dropped 8 bases, with 7 bases sitting between them. This CDR3 region has 11 residues.

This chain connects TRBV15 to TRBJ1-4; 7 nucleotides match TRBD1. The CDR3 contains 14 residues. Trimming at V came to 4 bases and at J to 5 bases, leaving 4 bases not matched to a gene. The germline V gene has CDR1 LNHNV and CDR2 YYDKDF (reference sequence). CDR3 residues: CATSTQGGNEKLFF. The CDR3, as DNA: TGTGCCACCAGCACGCAGGGGGGGAATGAAAAACTGTTTTTT.

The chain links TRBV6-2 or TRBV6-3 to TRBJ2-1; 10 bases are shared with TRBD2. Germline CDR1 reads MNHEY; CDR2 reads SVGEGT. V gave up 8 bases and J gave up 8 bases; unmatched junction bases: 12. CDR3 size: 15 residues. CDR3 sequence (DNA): TGTGCCAGCGGGCCCCCTGCTAGCGGGAGCTATGAGCAGTTCTTC. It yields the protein CASGPPASGSYEQFF.

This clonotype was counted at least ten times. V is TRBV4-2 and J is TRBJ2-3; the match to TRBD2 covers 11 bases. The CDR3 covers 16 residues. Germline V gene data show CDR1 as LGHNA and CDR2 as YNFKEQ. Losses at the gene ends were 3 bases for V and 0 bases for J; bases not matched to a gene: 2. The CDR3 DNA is TGTGCCAGCAGCCAGCGGACTAGCGGGAGCACAGATACGCAGTATTTT. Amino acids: CASSQRTSGSTDTQYF.

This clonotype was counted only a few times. CDR3 coding DNA: TGTGCCAGCAGAGCAGACAGGGCTGAAGCTTTCTTT. This encodes CASRADRAEAFF. The chain couples TRBV7-9 to TRBJ1-1; TRBD1 matches at 7 bases. Germline V gene lookup returns CDR1 SEHNR and CDR2 FQNEAQ (reference sequence). This CDR3 spans 12 amino acids. The ends lost 6 bases at V and 6 bases at J; junction bases unmatched: 4.

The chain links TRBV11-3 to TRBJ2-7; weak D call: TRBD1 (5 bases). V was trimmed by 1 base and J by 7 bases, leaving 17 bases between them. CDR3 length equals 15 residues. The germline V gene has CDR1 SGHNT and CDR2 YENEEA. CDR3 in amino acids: CASSLGARGSLEQYF. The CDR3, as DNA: TGTGCCAGCAGCTTAGGGGCAAGGGGCTCCCTGGAGCAGTACTTC.

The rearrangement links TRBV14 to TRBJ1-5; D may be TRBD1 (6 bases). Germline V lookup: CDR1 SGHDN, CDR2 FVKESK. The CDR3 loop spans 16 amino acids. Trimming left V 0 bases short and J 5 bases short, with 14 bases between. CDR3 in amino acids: CASSQDRRGRDQPQHF. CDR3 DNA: TGTGCCAGCAGCCAAGATCGACGGGGGCGTGATCAGCCCCAGCATTTT.

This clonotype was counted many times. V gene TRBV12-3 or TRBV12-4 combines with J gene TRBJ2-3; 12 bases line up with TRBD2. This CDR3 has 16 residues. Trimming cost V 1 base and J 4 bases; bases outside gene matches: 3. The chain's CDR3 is CASSLDLAGGSDTQYF. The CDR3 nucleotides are TGTGCCAGCAGTTTAGACCTAGCGGGAGGGTCAGATACGCAGTATTTT.

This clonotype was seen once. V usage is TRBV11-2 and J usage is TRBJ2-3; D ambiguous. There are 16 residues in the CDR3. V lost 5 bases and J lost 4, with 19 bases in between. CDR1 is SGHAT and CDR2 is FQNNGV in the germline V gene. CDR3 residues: CASSLTIVGRADTQYF. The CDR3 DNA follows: TGTGCCAGCAGCCTCACGATAGTTGGTAGGGCAGATACGCAGTATTTT.

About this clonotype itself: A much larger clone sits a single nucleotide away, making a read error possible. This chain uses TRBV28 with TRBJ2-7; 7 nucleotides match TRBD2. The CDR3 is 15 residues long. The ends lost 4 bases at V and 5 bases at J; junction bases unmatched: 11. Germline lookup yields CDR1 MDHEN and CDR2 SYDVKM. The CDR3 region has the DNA TGTGCCAGCAGTTCCCCTTCACCACTAGCGAACGAGCAGTACTTC. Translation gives CASSSPSPLANEQYF.

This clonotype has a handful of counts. CDR3 coding DNA: TGTGCCAGCAGCTTAGCTCGACAGCTCCTCACTTATGGCTACACCTTC. This encodes CASSLARQLLTYGYTF. The rearrangement uses TRBV7-8 and TRBJ1-2; D may be TRBD1 (5 bases). Germline V gene data show CDR1 as SGHVS and CDR2 as FQNEAQ. Trimming removed 0 bases from V and 5 bases from J, with 16 bases in between. CDR3 length equals 16 residues. The variable domain in full, with the rest retrieved from reference TRBV7-8 and TRBJ1-2, is GAGVSQSPRYKVAKRGQDVALRCDPISGHVSLFWYQQALGQGPEFLTYFQNEAQLDKSGLPSDRFFAERPEGSVSTLKIQRTQQEDSAVYLCASSLARQLLTYGYTFGSGTRLTVV.

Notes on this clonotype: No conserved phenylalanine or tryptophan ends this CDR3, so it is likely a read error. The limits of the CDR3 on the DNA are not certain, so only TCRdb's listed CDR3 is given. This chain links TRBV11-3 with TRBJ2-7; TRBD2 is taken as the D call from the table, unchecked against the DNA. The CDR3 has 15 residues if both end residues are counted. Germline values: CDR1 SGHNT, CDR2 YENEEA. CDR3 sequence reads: CASSSLGGTAYEQCL.

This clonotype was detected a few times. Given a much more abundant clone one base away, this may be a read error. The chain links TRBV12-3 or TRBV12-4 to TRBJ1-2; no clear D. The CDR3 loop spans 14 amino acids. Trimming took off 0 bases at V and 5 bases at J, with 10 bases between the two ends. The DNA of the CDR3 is TGTGCCAGCAGTTTAGCTGGTGTAGGTTATGGCTACACCTTC. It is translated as CASSLAGVGYGYTF.

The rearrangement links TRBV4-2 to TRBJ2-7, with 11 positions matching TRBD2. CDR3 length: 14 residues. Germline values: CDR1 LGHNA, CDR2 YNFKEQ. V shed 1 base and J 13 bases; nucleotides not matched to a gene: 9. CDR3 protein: CASSQGRLAGKTYF. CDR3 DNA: TGTGCCAGCAGCCAAGGTAGACTAGCGGGAAAAACCTACTTC.

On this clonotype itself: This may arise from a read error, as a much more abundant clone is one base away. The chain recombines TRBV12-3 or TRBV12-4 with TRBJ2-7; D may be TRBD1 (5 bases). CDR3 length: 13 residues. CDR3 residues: CAISLQQAYEQYF. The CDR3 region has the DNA TGTGCCATCAGTTTGCAACAGGCCTACGAGCAGTACTTC.

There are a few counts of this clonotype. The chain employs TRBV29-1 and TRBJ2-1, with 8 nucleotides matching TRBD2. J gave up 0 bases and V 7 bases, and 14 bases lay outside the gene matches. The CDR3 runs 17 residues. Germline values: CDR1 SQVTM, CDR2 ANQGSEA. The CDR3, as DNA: TGCAGCGCCGTTACAGTACGGGGGGGAAGCTCCTACAATGAGCAGTTCTTC. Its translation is CSAVTVRGGSSYNEQFF.

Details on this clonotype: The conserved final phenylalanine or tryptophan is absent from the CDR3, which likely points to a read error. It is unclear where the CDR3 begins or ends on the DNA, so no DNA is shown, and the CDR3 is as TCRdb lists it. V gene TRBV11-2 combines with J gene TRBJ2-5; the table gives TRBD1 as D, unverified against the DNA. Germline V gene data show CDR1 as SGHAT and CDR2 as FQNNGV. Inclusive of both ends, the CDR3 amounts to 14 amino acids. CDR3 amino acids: CASSVGPRGEAQYL.

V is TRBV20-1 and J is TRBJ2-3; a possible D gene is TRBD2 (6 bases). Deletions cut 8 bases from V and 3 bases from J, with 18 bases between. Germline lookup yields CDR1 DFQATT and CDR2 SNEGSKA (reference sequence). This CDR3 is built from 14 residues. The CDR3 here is CSSRGTEGTDTQYF. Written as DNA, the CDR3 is TGCAGTTCCCGGGGCACGGAGGGGACAGATACGCAGTATTTT.

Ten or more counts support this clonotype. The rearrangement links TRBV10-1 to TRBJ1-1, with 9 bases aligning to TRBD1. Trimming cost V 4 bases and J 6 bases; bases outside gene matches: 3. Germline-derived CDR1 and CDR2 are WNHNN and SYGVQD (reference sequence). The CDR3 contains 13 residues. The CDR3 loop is CASSVDRGAEAFF. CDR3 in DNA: TGCGCCAGCAGTGTGGACAGGGGAGCTGAAGCTTTCTTT.

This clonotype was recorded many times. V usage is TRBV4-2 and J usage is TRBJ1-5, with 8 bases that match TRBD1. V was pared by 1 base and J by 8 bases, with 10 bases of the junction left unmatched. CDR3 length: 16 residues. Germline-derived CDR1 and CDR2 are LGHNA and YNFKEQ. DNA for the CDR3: TGTGCCAGCAGCCAAGTTGCCAGGACAGGGTTAGAGCCCCAGCATTTT. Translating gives CASSQVARTGLEPQHF.